This T cell receptor beta chain was sequenced during a study of T cell responses to AZD1222 COVID-19 vaccine. Whole-study context: The study pooled second doses at about 4 or about 12 weeks. Study-wide results and caveats: Only 6 or 7 individuals given AZD1222 were seropositive at baseline. Repertoire sampling was restricted to post-peak T cell response timepoints.

Note on this clone: The antigen is undetermined.

The V end was cut by 2 bases, the J end by 8 bases, with 7 bases between. This CDR3 spans 12 amino acids. Germline CDR1 reads MNHEY; CDR2 reads SVGAGI. Here immunoSEQ multiplex PCR was the method, and the copy in TCRdb shows in-frame clones only, minus some. This sample has some 170,000 clones, with roughly 89% found just once. Material: peripheral blood, obtained on day 0 of AZD1222 vaccination. The receptor's source is an adult in good health. The J gene is TRBJ2-1, the V gene TRBV6-5; no clear D gene. CDR3 sequence reads: CASSYEAHEQFF. DNA of the CDR3: TGTGCCAGCAGTTACGAAGCACATGAGCAGTTCTTC.